The next 29 T cell receptor beta chains were all read from a single sample in a study of blood T cell repertoires in COVID-19. Sequencing used immunoSEQ multiplex PCR; TCRdb keeps in-frame clones, though not all of them. The data show around 13,000 clones, 83% seen once. What was sequenced was peripheral blood. The receptors shown here come from a man aged 40-55 years with active or convalescent COVID-19.

The chain has TRBV7-9 and TRBJ2-3; TRBD2 agrees at 9 bases. With V trimmed by 4 bases and J by 2 bases, 13 bases remained unmatched. Germline V gives CDR1 SEHNR, CDR2 FQNEAQ (reference sequence). There are 18 residues in the CDR3. The CDR3 bases are TGTGCCAGCAGCTCCCTGGCGGGGGGGCCCACAGACACAGATACGCAGTATTTT. Its protein product is CASSSLAGGPTDTDTQYF.

This chain connects TRBV12-3 or TRBV12-4 to TRBJ1-1, with 7 bases lining up with TRBD1. This CDR3 is built from 13 residues. Unmatched junction bases numbered 0, after V lost 4 bases and J lost 1 base. The CDR3 sequence is CASSWDRNTEAFF. CDR3 in DNA: TGTGCCAGCAGTTGGGACAGGAACACTGAAGCTTTCTTT.

V usage is TRBV6-1 and J usage is TRBJ2-3; D remains unclear. Germline CDR1 reads MNHNS; CDR2 reads SASEGT. The CDR3 sequence is 14 residues long. Trimming removed 2 bases from V and 5 bases from J, with 11 bases in between. The CDR3 DNA is TGTGCCAGCAGTGAACATTGGAGAGGAGATACGCAGTATTTT. It specifies CASSEHWRGDTQYF.

This clone was detected a few times. The chain recombines TRBV6-6 with TRBJ2-7; possible D gene TRBD1, 5 bases. Per germline, CDR1 MNHNY and CDR2 SVGAGI (reference sequence). Deletions cut 5 bases from V and 3 bases from J, with 17 bases between. The CDR3 consists of 15 residues. CDR3 DNA sequence: TGTGCCAGCAGTCGATCCCAGGGTTCTCTCTACGAGCAGTACTTC. This gives the protein CASSRSQGSLYEQYF.

V is TRBV7-2 and J is TRBJ2-1, with D tentatively TRBD2 (5 bases). The germline V gene encodes CDR1 SGHTA and CDR2 FQGNSA. This CDR3 is 14 amino acids long. The V end was cut by 5 bases, the J end by 6 bases, with 14 bases between. CDR3 bases: TGTGCCAGCAGCAAAAGGACTGATACCAATGAGCAGTTCTTC. Translated, it gives CASSKRTDTNEQFF.

The V and J genes are TRBV6-1 and TRBJ1-5; a weak D match, TRBD1 (6 bases). Germline assignment: CDR1 MNHNS and CDR2 SASEGT. Trimming left V 3 bases short and J 6 bases short, with 12 bases between. This CDR3 spans 14 amino acids. The CDR3 reads CASSDENRAQPQHF. CDR3 coding DNA: TGTGCCAGCAGTGACGAAAACAGGGCTCAGCCCCAGCATTTT.

The CDR3 reads CASRPRSGRAGETQYF. CDR3 nucleotides: TGTGCCAGTAGACCCCGAAGCGGGAGGGCCGGGGAGACCCAGTACTTC. The genes are TRBV19 and TRBJ2-5; 10 bases map to TRBD2. The V gene's germline CDR1 is LNHDA and CDR2 SQIVND (reference sequence). This CDR3 contains 16 residues. Germline trimming cut 6 bases from V and 5 bases from J; bases unmatched to any gene: 12.

This rearrangement joins TRBV27 to TRBJ2-3; D is perhaps TRBD1 (5 bases). Trimming cost V 2 bases and J 2 bases, with 11 bases left between them. The CDR3 length is 15 residues. Germline lookup yields CDR1 MNHEY and CDR2 SMNVEV (reference sequence). In DNA, the CDR3 is TGTGCCAGCAGTTTACTTGGCAGGGCCACAGATACGCAGTATTTT. This sequence encodes CASSLLGRATDTQYF.

V and J are TRBV13 and TRBJ1-5; the D gene is possibly TRBD1 (5 bases). Germline CDR1 and CDR2: PRHDT and FYEKMQ (reference sequence). This CDR3 region has 13 residues. V shed 5 bases and J shed 6 bases, with 11 bases lying between them. The CDR3 DNA sequence: TGTGCCAGCAGCCGGGGGGTAGGTCAGCCCCAGCATTTT. This translates into CASSRGVGQPQHF.

J is TRBJ2-7 and V is TRBV9; 7 bases map to TRBD2. Germline V gives CDR1 SGDLS, CDR2 YYNGEE. CDR3 length: 14 amino acids. The ends lost 4 bases at V and 3 bases at J; junction bases unmatched: 7. CDR3 in amino acids: CASSMSGAGYEQYF. In nucleotides, the CDR3 is TGTGCCAGCAGCATGAGCGGGGCGGGCTACGAGCAGTACTTC.

This chain connects TRBV27 to TRBJ2-1, with 9 bases matching TRBD2. CDR3 size: 14 residues. Per the germline V gene, CDR1 is MNHEY and CDR2 is SMNVEV (reference sequence). With V trimmed by 8 bases and J by 2 bases, 4 bases remained unmatched. CDR3 coding DNA: TGTGCCAGCTCAGCGGGGGGCCCCTACAATGAGCAGTTCTTC. Translation: CASSAGGPYNEQFF.

This clone was observed once. The V gene is TRBV6-1, the J gene TRBJ1-3, with 7 nucleotides matching TRBD1. The V gene's germline CDR1 is MNHNS and CDR2 SASEGT. The trim removed 2 bases at V and 1 base at J, leaving 8 bases unmatched. The CDR3 extends over 17 amino acids. The chain's CDR3 is CASSELDRDLSGNTIYF. The DNA for the CDR3 is TGTGCCAGCAGTGAACTAGACAGGGATCTTTCTGGAAACACCATATATTTT.

V gene TRBV28 combines with J gene TRBJ1-5, with a tentative D call TRBD1 (5 bases). V gave up 2 bases and J gave up 1 base, with 12 bases separating them. Germline V gives CDR1 MDHEN, CDR2 SYDVKM. The CDR3 has 16 residues. DNA of the CDR3: TGTGCCAGCAGTTTACCGACAGCTTTCAGCAATCAGCCCCAGCATTTT. Translation gives CASSLPTAFSNQPQHF.

The sample holds one count of this clone. V gene TRBV4-3 combines with J gene TRBJ2-1; no clear D gene. The V gene lost 0 bases and the J gene lost 0 bases, with 6 bases spanning the gap. CDR1 LGHNA and CDR2 YSLEER come from the germline V gene. The CDR3 covers 15 residues. The CDR3 DNA follows: TGCGCCAGCAGCCAAGATGCCTACTCCTACAATGAGCAGTTCTTC. Its translation: CASSQDAYSYNEQFF.

Note on this clone: One junction end disagrees with the germline gene, perhaps due to a read error. J is TRBJ2-1 and V is TRBV3-1 (or the pseudogene TRBV3-2); 8 bases are shared with TRBD2. CDR3 length: 13 amino acids. Germline V gene data show CDR1 as LGHDT and CDR2 as YNNKEL (reference sequence). The CDR3 bases are TGCGCCGCCCTCCAGCGGGGGCAGAATGAGCAGTTCTTC. Its protein is CAALQRGQNEQFF.

This clone was counted a few times. V is TRBV5-6 and J is TRBJ2-7, with a tentative D call TRBD1 (5 bases). The germline V gene encodes CDR1 SGHDT and CDR2 YYEEEE. This CDR3 comprises 15 residues. V gave up 3 bases and J gave up 1 base, with 14 bases separating them. The DNA of the CDR3 is TGTGCCAGCAGCTCCCGGACACGACCGTCCTACGAGCAGTACTTC. Residues: CASSSRTRPSYEQYF.

V is TRBV27 and J is TRBJ2-2; 8 bases are shared with TRBD1. CDR1 is MNHEY, CDR2 SMNVEV, per germline (reference sequence). J was trimmed by 6 bases and V by 5 bases; bases with no gene match: 14. This CDR3 comprises 17 residues. The CDR3 sequence is CASSPLQPTGEAGELFF. In nucleotides, the CDR3 is TGTGCCAGCAGTCCTTTACAACCGACAGGGGAAGCCGGGGAGCTGTTTTTT.

This clone was detected only a few times. The chain carries TRBV9 and TRBJ1-2; weak D call: TRBD1 (5 bases). The CDR3 extends over 15 amino acids. Per the germline V gene, CDR1 is SGDLS and CDR2 is YYNGEE. The V end was cut by 4 bases, the J end by 4 bases, with 17 bases between. The CDR3 DNA reads as TGTGCCAGCAGCTTACTCATCGGGCAGGGCTATGGCTACACCTTC. It yields the protein CASSLLIGQGYGYTF.

This chain links TRBV11-2 with TRBJ1-2; 11 nucleotides agree with TRBD1. V shed 5 bases, J shed 7 bases, and the junction held 15 bases outside the gene matches. The CDR3 consists of 17 residues. CDR1 and CDR2 (germline): SGHAT, FQNNGV. The CDR3 reads CASSPLSRRTGGSGYTF. The CDR3 DNA reads as TGTGCCAGCAGCCCGCTATCCCGCAGGACAGGGGGCAGTGGCTACACCTTC.

The chain has TRBV10-3 and TRBJ1-5; maybe TRBD1 (5 bases). CDR3 size: 12 residues. With 6 bases removed from V and 5 bases from J, the gap between germline ends came to 8 bases. Germline assignment: CDR1 ENHRY and CDR2 SYGVKD. Written as DNA, the CDR3 is TGTGCCATCAGCACAGGAGATCAGCCCCAGCATTTT. Amino acids: CAISTGDQPQHF.

The J gene is TRBJ2-3, the V gene TRBV30, with TRBD2 identical over 12 bases. This CDR3 contains 16 residues. Germline V gene lookup returns CDR1 GTSNPN and CDR2 SVGIG (reference sequence). Trimming removed 7 bases from V and 9 bases from J; junction bases left unmatched: 17. CDR3 DNA: TGTGCCTCCCCACTTCGGGCTAGCGGGGGGGCGGGGACGCAGTATTTT. It yields the protein CASPLRASGGAGTQYF.

This clone has just one count. The gene calls are TRBV12-3 or TRBV12-4 and TRBJ2-5, with a tentative D call TRBD2 (6 bases). The CDR3 runs to 13 residues. Trimming took off 5 bases at V and 5 bases at J, with 12 bases between the two ends. The CDR3 region has the DNA TGTGCCAGCAGTGGAGGAGGGGTGGAGACCCAGTACTTC. This encodes CASSGGGVETQYF.

This chain joins TRBV3-1 (or the pseudogene TRBV3-2) and TRBJ1-3, with no clear D. The CDR3 runs to 15 residues. Per the germline V gene, CDR1 is LGHDT and CDR2 is YNNKEL (reference sequence). V was shortened by 0 bases and J by 4 bases, with 10 bases between the two germline ends. Here the CDR3 DNA reads TGTGCCAGCAGCCAAGATATGCTAGACGGAAACACCATATATTTT. This translates into CASSQDMLDGNTIYF.

With respect to this clone: Compared with germline, one end of the junction differs, possibly owing to a read error. The chain joins TRBV7-7 to TRBJ2-2, with TRBD2 matching 8 bases. Germline CDR1 reads SSHAT; CDR2 reads FNYEAQ (reference sequence). The CDR3 consists of 16 residues. The CDR3 DNA follows: TGTGCTAGCAGCCCTGGCGGGGGGAGGGGAACCGGGGAGCTGTTTTTT. This translates into CASSPGGGRGTGELFF.

The J gene is TRBJ1-6, the V gene TRBV11-2, with 9 positions matching TRBD1. Trimming took 1 base from V and 7 from J; bases not matched to a gene: 5. From germline, CDR1 is SGHAT and CDR2 FQNNGV. This CDR3 contains 16 residues. CDR3 in amino acids: CASSLAPTGGNSPLHF. The CDR3 DNA reads as TGTGCCAGCAGCTTAGCCCCGACAGGGGGAAATTCACCCCTCCACTTT.

The rearrangement links TRBV9 to TRBJ2-7, with D tentatively TRBD2 (6 bases). This CDR3 is built from 13 residues. Germline CDR1 is SGDLS and CDR2 is YYNGEE. Trimming left V 5 bases short and J 2 bases short, with 11 bases between. The CDR3 sequence: CASSAGGTYEQYF. DNA of the CDR3: TGTGCCAGCAGTGCCGGCGGGACCTACGAGCAGTACTTC.

The V call is TRBV19, the J call TRBJ1-6; 7 bases are a match to TRBD1. The CDR3 consists of 15 residues. Trimming removed 5 bases from V and 5 bases from J; junction bases left unmatched: 6. Germline CDR1 reads LNHDA; CDR2 reads SQIVND (reference sequence). The CDR3 here is CASSGTAVNNSPLHF. DNA for the CDR3: TGTGCCAGTAGTGGGACAGCGGTTAATAATTCACCCCTCCACTTT.

This clone was seen a few times. The chain carries TRBV2 and TRBJ2-2; TRBD1 matches at 9 bases. The germline V gene encodes CDR1 SNHLY and CDR2 FYNNEI. The length of the CDR3 is 14 residues. V shed 8 bases, J shed 2 bases, and the junction held 3 bases outside the gene matches. The CDR3: CASQGQGNTGELFF. DNA for the CDR3: TGTGCCAGCCAGGGACAGGGAAACACCGGGGAGCTGTTTTTT. The full variable domain, its missing parts supplied by reference TRBV2 and TRBJ2-2, is EPEVTQTPSHQVTQMGQEVILRCVPISNHLYFYWYRQILGQKVEFLVSFYNNEISEKSEIFDDQFSVERPDGSNFTLKIRSTKLEDSAMYFCASQGQGNTGELFFGEGSRLTVL.

The chain recombines TRBV19 with TRBJ2-2; possibly TRBD2 for D (6 bases). Looked up from germline, CDR1 is LNHDA and CDR2 is SQIVND (reference sequence). The V gene lost 7 bases and the J gene lost 4 bases, with 13 bases spanning the gap. This CDR3 comprises 14 residues. The CDR3 region is CASNPDGGTGELFF. The CDR3 DNA is TGTGCCAGTAATCCGGACGGGGGCACCGGGGAGCTGTTTTTT.